One sample yielded the 8 T cell receptor beta chains listed below, sequenced in a study of blood T cell repertoires in COVID-19. Clones were sequenced by immunoSEQ multiplex PCR, and TCRdb holds only the in-frame ones, with some missing. The sample has some 200,000 clones; approximately 90% are singletons. Sequencing was carried out using peripheral blood. These receptors were taken from a woman aged 70-85 years with COVID-19, enrolled during active disease.

V is TRBV30 and J is TRBJ1-6; maybe TRBD1 (5 bases). This CDR3 spans 15 amino acids. Germline V lookup: CDR1 GTSNPN, CDR2 SVGIG (reference sequence). V shed 1 base and J shed 5 bases, with 12 bases lying between them. In nucleotides, the CDR3 is TGTGCCTGGAGTGGGGGGGGTGGGGATAATTCACCCCTCCACTTT. Translated: CAWSGGGGDNSPLHF.

The chain employs TRBV19 and TRBJ2-7; 9 positions match TRBD2. CDR1 is LNHDA, CDR2 SQIVND, per germline (reference sequence). V lost 3 bases and J lost 7; bases outside the gene matches: 7. The CDR3 spans 14 residues. CDR3 DNA: TGTGCCAGTAGTATTGTGACTAGCGGCGCGGAGCAGTACTTC. Translated: CASSIVTSGAEQYF.

This clone was seen only a few times. This chain joins TRBV10-3 and TRBJ1-2; no firm D call. Germline CDR1 ENHRY, CDR2 SYGVKD. Trimming pared 3 bases from V and 5 bases from J, leaving 13 bases between. This CDR3 comprises 14 residues. As DNA, the CDR3 is TGTGCCATCAGTGAAACTATACCGGGGTATGGCTACACCTTC. Its protein product is CAISETIPGYGYTF.

DNA of the CDR3: TGTGCCAGCAGTACCCCGCCCTGGCAGGGACAAGAGACCCAGTACTTC. This encodes CASSTPPWQGQETQYF. The chain combines TRBV2 with TRBJ2-5; possible D gene TRBD1, 5 bases. The CDR3 loop spans 16 amino acids. Trimming pared 5 bases from V and 2 bases from J, leaving 18 bases between. Germline CDR1 is SNHLY and CDR2 is FYNNEI.

The chain is built from TRBV19 and TRBJ2-1; 9 nucleotides match TRBD1. The CDR3 totals 14 residues. Trimming cost V 7 bases and J 8 bases; bases outside gene matches: 9. Germline loops: CDR1 LNHDA, CDR2 SQIVND (reference sequence). CDR3 amino acids: CASNQDRGSDEQFF. DNA for the CDR3: TGTGCCAGTAATCAGGACAGGGGATCCGATGAGCAGTTCTTC.

This clone has only a few counts. The J gene is TRBJ1-3, the V gene TRBV21-1; the D call in the table, TRBD1, was not verified against the DNA. TRBV21-1 is assigned pseudogene status. The CDR3 contains 15 residues. CDR3 sequence (DNA): TGTGCCAGCAGCAAAGTACCAGGGGGTGGAAACACCATATATTTT. Translating it yields CASSKVPGGGNTIYF.

The chain carries TRBV19 and TRBJ1-5; D unresolved. This CDR3 has 14 residues. Trimming shortened V by 2 bases and J by 3 bases, and 8 bases separated the two germline ends. Germline values: CDR1 LNHDA, CDR2 SQIVND (reference sequence). CDR3 sequence reads: CASSIRGNNQPQHF. As DNA, the CDR3 is TGTGCCAGTAGTATAAGAGGCAACAATCAGCCCCAGCATTTT.

The chain has TRBV5-1 and TRBJ2-5; 7 bases map to TRBD2. Germline CDR1 reads SGHRS; CDR2 reads YFSETQ. The CDR3 extends over 16 amino acids. Germline trimming cut 4 bases from V and 0 bases from J; bases unmatched to any gene: 9. CDR3 coding DNA: TGCGCCAGCAGCCGGGGACTACGGACCGACCAAGAGACCCAGTACTTC. Amino acid sequence: CASSRGLRTDQETQYF.